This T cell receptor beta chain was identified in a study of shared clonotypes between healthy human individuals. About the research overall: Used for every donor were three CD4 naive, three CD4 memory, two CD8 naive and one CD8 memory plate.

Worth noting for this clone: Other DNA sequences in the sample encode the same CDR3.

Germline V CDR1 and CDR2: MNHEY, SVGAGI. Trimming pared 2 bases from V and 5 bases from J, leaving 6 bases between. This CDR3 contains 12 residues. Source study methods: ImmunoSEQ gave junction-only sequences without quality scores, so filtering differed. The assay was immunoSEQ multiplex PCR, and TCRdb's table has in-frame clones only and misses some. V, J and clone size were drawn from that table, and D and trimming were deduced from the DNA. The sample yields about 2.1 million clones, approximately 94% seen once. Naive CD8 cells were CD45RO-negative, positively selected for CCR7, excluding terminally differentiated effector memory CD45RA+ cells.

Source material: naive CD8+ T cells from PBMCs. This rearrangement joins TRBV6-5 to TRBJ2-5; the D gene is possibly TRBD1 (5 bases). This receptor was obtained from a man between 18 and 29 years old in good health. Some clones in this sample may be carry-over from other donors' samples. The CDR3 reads CASSYRGETQYF. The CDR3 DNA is TGTGCCAGCAGTTACAGGGGCGAGACCCAGTACTTC.